These 11 T cell receptor beta chains were all obtained from the same sample, sequenced in a study of PD-1 blockade in classical Hodgkin lymphoma. Relapse after autologous stem cell transplantation occurred in every patient, and brentuximab vedotin exposure varied. Assay used: immunoSEQ multiplex PCR; TCRdb lists only in-frame clones, some missing. This sample yields about 61,000 clones, of which more than 80% are seen a single time; 15% belongs to the top ten. Material: peripheral blood mononuclear cells (PBMCs), obtained at baseline. These receptors all come from a human donor with classical Hodgkin lymphoma.

The rearrangement joins TRBV9 to TRBJ1-2; perhaps TRBD1 as D (6 bases). The V gene's germline CDR1 is SGDLS and CDR2 YYNGEE. V was pared by 0 bases and J by 14 bases, with 17 bases between. The CDR3 has 13 amino acids. Written as DNA, the CDR3 is TGTGCCAGCAGCGTAGTACCCAACAGGGACCCGACCTTC. As protein: CASSVVPNRDPTF.

This chain connects TRBV5-1 to TRBJ1-1, with a weak D call TRBD1 (5 bases). The CDR3 sequence is 11 residues long. The germline CDR1 and CDR2 sequences are SGHRS and YFSETQ. Trimming cost V 4 bases and J 8 bases, with 9 bases left between them. The CDR3 here is CASSANREAFF. For the CDR3, the DNA is TGCGCCAGCAGCGCCAACAGGGAAGCTTTCTTT.

The chain is built from TRBV6-5 and TRBJ1-5; D remains unclear. The length of the CDR3 is 15 residues. CDR1 MNHEY and CDR2 SVGAGI come from the germline V gene. Trimming removed 0 bases from V and 0 bases from J, with 6 bases in between. CDR3 residues: CASSYSGNSNQPQHF. The CDR3 nucleotides read TGTGCCAGCAGTTACTCCGGGAATAGCAATCAGCCCCAGCATTTT.

The chain combines TRBV14 with TRBJ2-7; no firm D call. This CDR3 spans 15 amino acids. V lost 3 bases, J lost 6 bases, and 18 bases lay in between. Germline CDR1 reads SGHDN; CDR2 reads FVKESK. The CDR3 nucleotides are TGTGCCAGCAGCCAGCTCGACGTTTTGTTGCGCGAGCAGTACTTC. Encoded protein: CASSQLDVLLREQYF.

V and J are TRBV4-1 and TRBJ2-7; TRBD2 is a possible D gene (7 bases). Germline values: CDR1 MGHRA, CDR2 YSYEKL. The V gene lost 4 bases and the J gene lost 3 bases, with 16 bases spanning the gap. The CDR3 has 15 amino acids. The CDR3 here is CASSRIGGGIYEQYF. CDR3 sequence (DNA): TGCGCCAGCAGCCGAATAGGGGGGGGGATCTACGAGCAGTACTTC.

This chain uses TRBV7-8 with TRBJ2-6, with D unresolved. The CDR3 length is 14 residues. From germline, CDR1 is SGHVS and CDR2 FQNEAQ. V was pared by 6 bases and J by 0 bases, with 6 bases between. The CDR3 DNA reads as TGTGCCAGCAGTCCCCTCTCTGGGGCCAACGTCCTGACTTTC. Amino acid sequence: CASSPLSGANVLTF.

This rearrangement joins TRBV7-9 to TRBJ2-7, with D possibly called TRBD1 or TRBD2 (5 bases each). The V end lost 11 bases, the J end lost 2 bases, and 13 bases lay between the germline ends. Germline V lookup: CDR1 SEHNR, CDR2 FQNEAQ (reference sequence). This CDR3 region has 12 residues. CDR3 bases: TGTGCCTTCCAGGGACCTACCTACGAGCAGTACTTC. Translation gives CAFQGPTYEQYF.

The chain uses TRBV27 and TRBJ1-1; TRBD1 is a possible D gene (5 bases). The V end lost 5 bases, the J end lost 5 bases, and 12 bases lay between the germline ends. Germline CDR1 and CDR2: MNHEY and SMNVEV (reference sequence). This CDR3 is 13 amino acids long. CDR3 sequence: CASSGGYKTEAFF. CDR3 coding DNA: TGTGCCAGCAGTGGGGGGTACAAGACTGAAGCTTTCTTT.

The chain recombines TRBV7-8 with TRBJ2-2, with 11 bases lining up with TRBD1. The ends lost 5 bases at V and 6 bases at J; junction bases unmatched: 5. This CDR3 spans 15 amino acids. Germline CDR1 and CDR2: SGHVS and FQNEAQ. The CDR3 loop reads CASSRRDRGAGELFF. The CDR3 DNA reads TGTGCCAGCAGCCGCCGGGACAGGGGGGCCGGGGAGCTGTTTTTT.

The rearrangement uses TRBV5-1 and TRBJ2-2, with D perhaps matching TRBD1 or TRBD2 (5 bases each). Trimming removed 5 bases from V and 1 base from J, with 9 bases in between. Germline V gives CDR1 SGHRS, CDR2 YFSETQ. CDR3 length: 14 residues. The CDR3, as DNA: TGCGCCAGCAGTGAGGGGATGAACACCGGGGAGCTGTTTTTT. Translated, it gives CASSEGMNTGELFF.

This chain joins TRBV12-5 and TRBJ1-2, with no clear D. The CDR3 sequence is 14 residues long. Germline assignment: CDR1 LGHNT and CDR2 FRNRAP. V shed 2 bases and J shed 4 bases, with 11 bases lying between them. In DNA form, the CDR3 reads TGTGCTAGTGGTTTGAGCCCAGAGAGCTATGGCTACACCTTC. Encoded protein: CASGLSPESYGYTF.